This TCR beta chain appears in the sequencing data of a study of cytomegalovirus exposure and HLA in healthy donors (dated by TCRdb to 2016 to 2017). Some background on the complete study: An earlier analysis of roughly 500 of the donors reported 276 Gb of sequence data and 117 million unique TCR beta sequences obtained from 150 million to 200 million T cells. In the later analysis, no new phenotypic data were used to find candidate immune exposures; instead, reliance was placed on TCR beta sequences and their occurrence across donors. Alongside the repertoire data, information on donor age, sex, ethnicity and CMV serostatus was compiled. The number of typed donors differed by locus: about 629-630 for A, B, C, DRB1 and DQB1; roughly 510 for DQA1; about 600 for DPA1; and around 490 for DPB1. All discovery cohort repertoires had been generated on a single sequencing platform. Because of strong linkage in the cohort, 4 to 6 DR-DQ haplotypes were treated as single units for association and clustering. HLA typing included class I and class II loci at four-digit resolution. A later analysis re-analyzed previously published TCR beta repertoires from about 600 donors and added high-resolution HLA genotyping to study TCR occurrence patterns. Along with the approximately 700-subject first cohort, a separate validation cohort of over a hundred different subjects was used. Genome-wide SNP genotypes for about 65% of the 666 donors were used in a later genetic analysis, which treated that subset as a discovery cohort. An earlier analysis of around 580 of the donors used high-throughput TCR beta sequencing to judge whether each TCR beta V gene segment behaved as functional or pseudogenic. Using immunosequencing, the study profiled T cell repertoires from 550 to 750 subjects and related those repertoires to cytomegalovirus serostatus. The study was designed to test whether signatures of past pathogen exposure could be identified by cataloging public T cell receptors. Among a few hundred genotyped donors of the cohort, an average of roughly 240,000 unique TCR beta nucleotide sequences were sequenced per donor, roughly 20% of them non-productive. Around 320 gigabases of sequencing data and approximately 84 million unique TCR sequences were included in an early release covering roughly 600 HLA-typed donors. Among the roughly 380 genotyped donors, under 90% belonged to the genetic ancestry cluster associated with self-reported Caucasian donors. High-throughput TCR immunosequencing, statistical association of individual TCRs with disease status, and machine learning were combined to predict cytomegalovirus infection status.

In total, over 600 healthy bone marrow donors made up the cohort. Cohort members were all nominally healthy when sampled, although unrecorded immune exposures were likely present. The donor was CMV seropositive and was included in the group of some 290 seropositive cohort members. Each donor provided a peripheral blood sample, and peripheral blood mononuclear cells were used for TCR beta sequencing. The Qiagen DNeasy Blood Extraction Kit was used to extract genomic DNA from the blood cell samples. On this clone: The specificity of this receptor is unknown.

Overall study results and their limits: Correlated functional status among segregating V segments might be attributable to linkage disequilibrium, but an unknown experimental factor could not be ruled out. In a later analysis, most CMV-associated TCR beta chains were found to appear HLA-restricted, with HLA associations seemingly driven largely by CMV exposure. The study gave a list of some 150 TCR beta chains associated with cytomegalovirus. CMV serostatus was the only immune exposure information available for the cohort. A later genetic analysis reported fewer N-insertions in productive TCRs among donors in an Asian-associated ancestry cluster than the roughly 650-donor mean. In this cohort, only TCR beta chains were sequenced, and detectable features were limited by the absence of alpha or paired-chain data. Because the 87-base-pair reads could not distinguish some IMGT-functional V segments, including TRBV6-2 and TRBV6-3, those segments were excluded. Because HLA typing was unavailable for some donors at each locus, only the typed subset was used in association tests. In a later analysis, TCR association rates were found to vary across HLA loci, with the most associated TCRs seen for DRB1 alleles and the fewest for HLA-C alleles. At a false discovery rate of 0.05, a later analysis linked some 18,000 TCR beta sequences to specific HLA alleles. The earlier analysis of approximately 540 of the donors excluded 15 to 20 rarely observed V segments, including chromosome 9 orphons, because counts were too low. In an earlier analysis of about 600 of the donors, most TCR beta V segments appeared in productive rearrangements about 90% or about 30% of the time, broadly matching IMGT annotations. Several of the top co-occurrence clusters appeared to be linked to parvovirus B19, influenza, CMV and Epstein-Barr virus, according to a later analysis. In a later analysis, HLA-associated TCR beta chains showed more clonal expansion and lower generation probabilities than non-associated chains that were equally common. A group of highly shared sequence variants was considered likely to be a technical artifact of the sequencing pipeline. Sequencing depth was assumed to be roughly uniform across donors in the presence/absence analyses, though that assumption may not hold. The classifier was reported to diagnose cytomegalovirus status with high specificity and sensitivity in both the original cohort and the validation cohort. Most TCR sequences were seen in very few donors, while some public TCRs were found in many individuals. A further reported finding was that TCR beta sequences accurately predicted the HLA-A and HLA-B alleles for most subjects in the first cohort. Three of the identified cytomegalovirus-associated TCR beta chains were confirmed in vitro to be specific for cytomegalovirus antigens. It was suggested by the authors that the approach could potentially be generalized to other disease states and immunological phenotypes. In a later genetic analysis, a missense DCLRE1C variant was associated with V-gene and J-gene trimming of TCR beta chains, and the association was replicated in an independent cohort. Assigning TCR associations to individual alleles was difficult when HLA alleles, especially DR and DQ, strongly co-occurred.

Receptor amplification or capture employed the immunoSEQ multiplex PCR assay. A mixture of 60 forward primers for TCR Vbeta segments and 13 reverse primers for TCR Jbeta segments was used in the multiplex PCR. A multiplex PCR assay on genomic DNA amplified the CDR3 region of rearranged TCR beta genes. Amplified TCR beta libraries were sequenced as 87-base-pair reads on the Illumina HiSeq System. Regarding the original processing steps: A later analysis tallied 75 million to 95 million unique TCR beta chains across the approximately 670 repertoires, and approximately 9.9 million of those chains were shared by two or more donors. To remove PCR and sequencing errors, raw reads were error-corrected and collapsed into unique sequences using a nearest-neighbor algorithm that merged closely related sequences. V, D and J gene segments were assigned by aligning CDR3 sequences to IMGT reference sequences. Each retained sequence needed at least a six-nucleotide match to both a V gene segment and a J gene segment. A rearrangement was called productive if the CDR3 had no stop codons and remained in frame with V and J, and every other rearrangement was called non-productive. Following IMGT convention, CDR3 was defined as the stretch from the second conserved V-encoded cysteine to the conserved J-encoded phenylalanine. In an earlier analysis of 550 to 650 of the donors, sequences lacking an unambiguous match to a single V gene segment were excluded. An earlier analysis of fewer than 750 of the donors called V segments functional above 56.7% productive rearrangements and segregating when the between-donor standard deviation exceeded 5%. A statistical classification framework was built to diagnose cytomegalovirus status from the catalog of TCR beta chain sequences. In a later analysis, TCR nucleotide sequences were compared against IMGT/GENE-DB human TR gene sequences so that V and J genes could be assigned. In a later analysis, CDR3 sequences and most-parsimonious VDJ recombination scenarios were assigned using the TCRdist pipeline. In a later analysis, each TCR beta chain was defined by its CDR3 amino acid sequence together with its V-gene family, and reads lacking a unique V-gene family were excluded. As a way to deal with suspected cross-contamination and a sequencing artifact, a later analysis dropped 450 to 600 nucleotide sequences that were highly shared and had low generation probability. In a later analysis, a clonal expansion index for each public chain was calculated from normalized within-repertoire ranks of inferred template counts. In a later analysis, generation probabilities were computed with a VDJ recombination model fitted to out-of-frame rearrangements, and the resulting probabilities were checked against IGoR. In a later analysis, TCR-TCR, TCR-HLA and TCR-CMV co-occurrence was scored with hypergeometric tests, and a repertoire-size bias correction was applied to TCR pairs. False discovery rates were estimated in a later analysis by permuting HLA or CMV assignments 20 times. A later analysis grouped co-occurring TCRs with DBSCAN, adding TCRdist sequence similarity when clustering within HLA-allele-positive subsets. For co-occurrence clustering, repertoires with fewer than 30,000 or more than 120,000 public chains were excluded, along with 4 to 6 repertoires with anomalous nucleotide sharing. The table comes from immuneACCESS by way of TCRdb, which keeps in-frame sequences with V and J called. Part of the clones is missing from these tables; in studies checked, under half for an unresolved V gene and the rest for unknown reasons. The V and J calls and the clone size are those of that table, but D and trimming were determined from the DNA. The sample table holds over 200,000 clones. The ten largest clones represent under 1% of the sample.

Spanning cysteine to phenylalanine, the CDR3 consists of 15 amino acids. CDR3 DNA only is kept here, 45 bases in frame from base 1. The rearranged chain carries TRBV21-1 and TRBJ2-3; the table assigns TRBD2, which was not confirmed against the DNA. TRBV21-1 corresponds to a pseudogene. The receptor was derived from a woman aged 25-40 years in good health and CMV-seropositive. The sample comprised PBMCs. The CDR3 region: CASSKGVRVPDTQYF. The sequenced DNA: TGTGCCAGCAGCAAAGGGGTGAGGGTCCCAGATACGCAGTATTTT.